The 15 T cell receptor beta chains listed next were all sequenced from one sample in a study of blood T cell repertoires in COVID-19. The table came from immunoSEQ multiplex PCR; TCRdb's copy has only in-frame clones and leaves some out. The table has 150,000 or so clones, 82% seen once. The sequencing input was peripheral blood. The origin of the receptors is a woman in her thirties or forties with COVID-19, enrolled during active disease.

The rearrangement uses TRBV10-2 and TRBJ2-5; TRBD1 aligns across 9 bases. The CDR3 sequence is 16 residues long. Germline V CDR1 and CDR2: WSHSY, SAAADI. The V and J ends lost 1 base and 0 bases, in that order; junction bases with no gene match: 3. Written as DNA, the CDR3 is TGCGCCAGCAGTGAGTTTGGGACAGGGAACCAAGAGACCCAGTACTTC. Its translation: CASSEFGTGNQETQYF.

This chain connects TRBV19 to TRBJ1-1, with 8 bases fitting TRBD1. Germline assignment: CDR1 LNHDA and CDR2 SQIVND (reference sequence). The CDR3 sequence is 14 residues long. With 6 bases clipped from V and 1 base from J, the junction kept 4 bases outside the gene matches. CDR3 protein: CASREQGANTEAFF. The CDR3 DNA follows: TGTGCCAGTAGAGAGCAGGGGGCGAACACTGAAGCTTTCTTT.

The J gene is TRBJ2-1, the V gene TRBV28; TRBD2 matches at 13 bases. With 4 bases clipped from V and 8 bases from J, the junction kept 8 bases outside the gene matches. This CDR3 contains 16 residues. Germline lookup yields CDR1 MDHEN and CDR2 SYDVKM. CDR3 sequence reads: CASSWGGLAGSYEQFF. As DNA, the CDR3 is TGTGCCAGCAGTTGGGGGGGACTAGCGGGATCCTATGAGCAGTTCTTC.

The rearrangement uses TRBV18 and TRBJ2-1, with 10 positions matching TRBD2. The CDR3 has 15 residues. J gave up 5 bases and V 8 bases, and 9 bases lay outside the gene matches. The germline CDR1 and CDR2 sequences are KGHSH and LQKENI. The CDR3 is CASRGLAGANNEQFF. The CDR3, as DNA: TGTGCCAGCCGGGGGCTAGCGGGGGCTAACAATGAGCAGTTCTTC.

The DNA for the CDR3 is TGTGCCAGCAGCTTAGTTCCGGAGAACATTCAGTACTTC. This codes for CASSLVPENIQYF. V is TRBV7-9 and J is TRBJ2-4; D gene unclear. The germline CDR1 and CDR2 sequences are SEHNR and FQNEAQ (reference sequence). Trimming stripped 1 base from V and 7 bases from J, with 8 bases between. The CDR3 spans 13 residues.

The chain uses TRBV28 and TRBJ2-2; 12 bases line up with TRBD2. Germline V gives CDR1 MDHEN, CDR2 SYDVKM. Germline trimming cut 6 bases from V and 7 bases from J; bases unmatched to any gene: 6. CDR3 length: 15 residues. The CDR3 protein is CASRTSGRDSGELFF. The CDR3 nucleotides are TGTGCCAGCAGGACTAGCGGGAGAGATAGCGGGGAGCTGTTTTTT. Drawing the rest from reference TRBV28 and TRBJ2-2, the complete variable domain is DVKVTQSSRYLVKRTGEKVFLECVQDMDHENMFWYRQDPGLGLRLIYFSYDVKMKEKGDIPEGYSVSREKKERFSLILESASTNQTSMYLCASRTSGRDSGELFFGEGSRLTVL.

This clone was found once. The chain carries TRBV4-1 and TRBJ2-7; TRBD2 agrees at 7 bases. The CDR3 is made up of 13 amino acids. Germline values: CDR1 MGHRA, CDR2 YSYEKL. Germline trimming cut 9 bases from V and 2 bases from J; bases unmatched to any gene: 7. CDR3 DNA: TGCGCCAGTGGGGAGGGGTTCGCCTACGAGCAGTACTTC. Translating gives CASGEGFAYEQYF.

V is TRBV12-5 and J is TRBJ1-5, with 7 bases fitting TRBD1. Germline-derived CDR1 and CDR2 are LGHNT and FRNRAP. This CDR3 spans 18 amino acids. J gave up 2 bases and V 1 base, and 11 bases lay outside the gene matches. CDR3 nucleotides: TGTGCTAGTGGTTTGGCCTCCCCAGGGGGAAGTGGCAATCAGCCCCAGCATTTT. Its translation: CASGLASPGGSGNQPQHF.

This clone came up once. CDR3 nucleotides: TGTGCCAGCAGTGAGCGACGGGGGGTATGGACCCAGTACTTC. This translates into CASSERRGVWTQYF. The rearrangement joins TRBV2 to TRBJ2-5; TRBD2 matches 7 bases. This CDR3 region has 14 residues. Germline-derived CDR1 and CDR2 are SNHLY and FYNNEI. V lost 3 bases, J lost 7 bases, and 8 bases stayed unmatched.

This clone was detected only a few times. Different DNA sequences within this sample yield the same CDR3. The chain joins TRBV2 to TRBJ2-5; no reliable D call. CDR1 is SNHLY, CDR2 FYNNEI, per germline. The CDR3 has 14 amino acids. V was cut by 3 bases and J by 4 bases, with 12 bases left in between. The CDR3 nucleotides read TGTGCCAGCAGTGAGGTAGCTGGCGGAGAGACCCAGTACTTC. Translated: CASSEVAGGETQYF.

The rearrangement links TRBV6-6 to TRBJ1-5; 7 bases fit TRBD1. This CDR3 has 16 residues. V shed 2 bases, J shed 1 base, and the junction held 5 bases outside the gene matches. Germline V gene lookup returns CDR1 MNHNY and CDR2 SVGAGI (reference sequence). The CDR3 coding sequence is TGTGCCAGCAGTTACACAGGACAGGAAAGCAATCAGCCCCAGCATTTT. It translates to CASSYTGQESNQPQHF.

The V and J genes are TRBV19 and TRBJ2-2; 11 nucleotides agree with TRBD2. This CDR3 is 18 amino acids long. Unmatched junction bases numbered 11, after V lost 4 bases and J lost 4 bases. From germline, CDR1 is LNHDA and CDR2 SQIVND (reference sequence). The DNA of the CDR3 is TGTGCCAGTAGTACCCTGACTAGCGGGATTCCGCGCACCGGGGAGCTGTTTTTT. Its translation is CASSTLTSGIPRTGELFF.

V usage is TRBV5-5 and J usage is TRBJ2-7; 9 bases are shared with TRBD2. The germline V gene encodes CDR1 SGHKS and CDR2 YYEKEE (reference sequence). The CDR3 spans 17 residues. Trimming at V came to 7 bases and at J to 3 bases, leaving 17 bases not matched to a gene. DNA of the CDR3: TGTGCCAGCCACCCCCGCGGGAGGGAGCGGGCCCTCTACGAGCAGTACTTC. Its translation: CASHPRGRERALYEQYF.

The V gene is TRBV5-4, the J gene TRBJ2-3; unclear D gene. Between the trimmed V and J ends, which lost 4 bases and 6 bases, there was a span of 12 bases. From germline, CDR1 is SGHNT and CDR2 YYREEE (reference sequence). CDR3 length: 13 residues. CDR3 in amino acids: CASSAAGVDTQYF. The CDR3 DNA reads as TGTGCCAGCAGCGCCGCAGGCGTGGATACGCAGTATTTT.

V and J are TRBV19 and TRBJ1-5, with TRBD1 matching over 7 bases. The CDR3 has 15 residues. Trimming cost V 3 bases and J 4 bases; bases outside gene matches: 6. The germline V gene has CDR1 LNHDA and CDR2 SQIVND (reference sequence). The DNA for the CDR3 is TGTGCCAGTAGTATTACAGGACAGGCTAATCAGCCCCAGCATTTT. This encodes CASSITGQANQPQHF.